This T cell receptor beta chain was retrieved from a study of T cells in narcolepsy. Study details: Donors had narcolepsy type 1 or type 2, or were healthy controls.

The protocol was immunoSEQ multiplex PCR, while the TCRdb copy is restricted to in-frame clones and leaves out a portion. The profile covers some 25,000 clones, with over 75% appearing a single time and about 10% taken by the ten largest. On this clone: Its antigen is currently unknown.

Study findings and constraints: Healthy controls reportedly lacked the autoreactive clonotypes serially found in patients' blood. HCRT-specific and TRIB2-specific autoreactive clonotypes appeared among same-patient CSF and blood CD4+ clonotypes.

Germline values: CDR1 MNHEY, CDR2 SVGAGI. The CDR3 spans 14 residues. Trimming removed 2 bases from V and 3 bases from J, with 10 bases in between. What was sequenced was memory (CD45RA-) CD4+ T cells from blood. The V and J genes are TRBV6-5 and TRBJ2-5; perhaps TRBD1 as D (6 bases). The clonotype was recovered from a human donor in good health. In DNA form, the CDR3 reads TGTGCCAGCAGTTACGGGGGCTCGGAAGAGACCCAGTACTTC. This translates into CASSYGGSEETQYF.